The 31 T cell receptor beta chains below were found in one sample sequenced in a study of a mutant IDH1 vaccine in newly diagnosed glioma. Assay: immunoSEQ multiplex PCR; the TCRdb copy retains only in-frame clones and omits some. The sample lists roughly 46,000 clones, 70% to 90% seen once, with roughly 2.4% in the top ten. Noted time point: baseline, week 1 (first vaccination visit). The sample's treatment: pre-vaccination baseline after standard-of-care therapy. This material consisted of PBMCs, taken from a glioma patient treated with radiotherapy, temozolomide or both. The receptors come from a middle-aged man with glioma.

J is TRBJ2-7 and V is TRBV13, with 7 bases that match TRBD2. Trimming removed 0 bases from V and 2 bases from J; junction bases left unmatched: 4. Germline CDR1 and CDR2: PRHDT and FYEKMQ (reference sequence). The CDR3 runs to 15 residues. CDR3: CASSLGGLGAYEQYF. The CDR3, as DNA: TGTGCCAGCAGCTTAGGAGGACTAGGGGCCTACGAGCAGTACTTC.

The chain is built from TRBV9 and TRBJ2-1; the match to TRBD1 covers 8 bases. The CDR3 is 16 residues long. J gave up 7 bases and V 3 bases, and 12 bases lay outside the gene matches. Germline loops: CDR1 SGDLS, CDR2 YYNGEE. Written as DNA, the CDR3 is TGTGCCAGCAGCGGTCGGGGCGGACAGGGCTGGAATGAGCAGTTCTTC. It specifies CASSGRGGQGWNEQFF. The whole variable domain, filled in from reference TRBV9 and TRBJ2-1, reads DSGVTQTPKHLITATGQRVTLRCSPRSGDLSVYWYQQSLDQGLQFLIQYYNGEERAKGNILERFSAQQFPDLHSELNLSSLELGDSALYFCASSGRGGQGWNEQFFGPGTRLTVL.

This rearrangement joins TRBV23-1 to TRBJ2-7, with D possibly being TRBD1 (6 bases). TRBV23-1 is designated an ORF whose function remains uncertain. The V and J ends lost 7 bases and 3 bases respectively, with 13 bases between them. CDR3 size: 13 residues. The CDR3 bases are TGCGCCAGCAAGGGACAAGAACACTACGAGCAGTACTTC. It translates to CASKGQEHYEQYF.

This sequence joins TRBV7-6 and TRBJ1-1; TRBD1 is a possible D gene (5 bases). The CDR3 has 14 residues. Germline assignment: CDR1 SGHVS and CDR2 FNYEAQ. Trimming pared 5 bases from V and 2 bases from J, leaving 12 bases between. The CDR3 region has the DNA TGTGCCAGCAGCCGCCGACAGCTTAACACTGAAGCTTTCTTT. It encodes CASSRRQLNTEAFF.

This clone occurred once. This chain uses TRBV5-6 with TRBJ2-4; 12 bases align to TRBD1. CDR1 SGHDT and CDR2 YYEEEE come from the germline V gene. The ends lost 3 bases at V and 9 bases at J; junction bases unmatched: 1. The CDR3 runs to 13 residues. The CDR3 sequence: CASSSGQGAIQYF. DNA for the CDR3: TGTGCCAGCAGCTCGGGACAGGGGGCCATTCAGTACTTC.

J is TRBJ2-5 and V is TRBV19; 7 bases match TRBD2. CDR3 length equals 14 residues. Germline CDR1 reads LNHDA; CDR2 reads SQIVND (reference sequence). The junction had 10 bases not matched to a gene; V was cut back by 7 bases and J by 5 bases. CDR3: CASKAGDRLETQYF. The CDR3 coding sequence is TGTGCCAGTAAGGCGGGAGACCGTTTGGAGACCCAGTACTTC.

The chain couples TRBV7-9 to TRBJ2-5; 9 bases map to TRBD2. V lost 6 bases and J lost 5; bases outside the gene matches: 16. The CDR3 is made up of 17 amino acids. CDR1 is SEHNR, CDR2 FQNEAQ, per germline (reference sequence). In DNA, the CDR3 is TGTGCCAGCAGTTCCGGGGGTGGCCTAGCGGGGCAGGAGACCCAGTACTTC. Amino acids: CASSSGGGLAGQETQYF.

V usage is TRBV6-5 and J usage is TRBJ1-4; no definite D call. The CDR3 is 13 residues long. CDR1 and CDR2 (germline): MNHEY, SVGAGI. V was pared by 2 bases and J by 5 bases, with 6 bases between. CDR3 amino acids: CASSYRGNEKLFF. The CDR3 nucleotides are TGTGCCAGCAGTTACCGGGGAAATGAAAAACTGTTTTTT.

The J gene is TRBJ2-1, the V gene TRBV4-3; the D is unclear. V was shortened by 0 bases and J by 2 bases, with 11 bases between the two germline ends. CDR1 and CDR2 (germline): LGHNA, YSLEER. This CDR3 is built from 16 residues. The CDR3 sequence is CASSQETSATYNEQFF. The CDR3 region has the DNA TGCGCCAGCAGCCAAGAAACCAGCGCGACCTACAATGAGCAGTTCTTC.

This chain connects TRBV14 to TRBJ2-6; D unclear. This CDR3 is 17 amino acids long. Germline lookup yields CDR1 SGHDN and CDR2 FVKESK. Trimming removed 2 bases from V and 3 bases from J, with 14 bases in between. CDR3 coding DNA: TGTGCCAGCAGCCAACAGGAAGGTGGTTTTGGGGCCAACGTCCTGACTTTC. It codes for CASSQQEGGFGANVLTF.

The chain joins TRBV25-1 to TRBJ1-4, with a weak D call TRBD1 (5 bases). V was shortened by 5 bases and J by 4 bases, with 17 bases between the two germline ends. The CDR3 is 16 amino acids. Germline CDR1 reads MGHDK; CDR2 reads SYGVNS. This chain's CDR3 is CASSSAWDGNNEKLFF. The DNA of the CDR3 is TGTGCCAGCAGTTCCGCATGGGACGGAAATAATGAAAAACTGTTTTTT.

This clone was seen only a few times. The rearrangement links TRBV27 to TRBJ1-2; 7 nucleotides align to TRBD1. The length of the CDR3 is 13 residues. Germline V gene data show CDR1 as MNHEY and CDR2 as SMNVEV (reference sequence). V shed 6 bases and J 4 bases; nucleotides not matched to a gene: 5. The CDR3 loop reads CASSRGTAYGYTF. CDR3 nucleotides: TGTGCCAGCAGCCGAGGGACAGCCTATGGCTACACCTTC.

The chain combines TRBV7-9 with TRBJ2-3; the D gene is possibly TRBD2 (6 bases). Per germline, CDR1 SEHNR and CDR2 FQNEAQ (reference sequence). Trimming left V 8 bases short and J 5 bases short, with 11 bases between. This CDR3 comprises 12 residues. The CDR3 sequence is CASQGGKDTQYF. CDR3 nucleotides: TGTGCCAGCCAGGGAGGTAAAGATACGCAGTATTTT.

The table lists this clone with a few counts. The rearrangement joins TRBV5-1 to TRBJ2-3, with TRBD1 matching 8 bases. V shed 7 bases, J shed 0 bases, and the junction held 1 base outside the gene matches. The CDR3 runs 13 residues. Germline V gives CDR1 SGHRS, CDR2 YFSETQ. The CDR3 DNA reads TGCGCCAGCCGGACAGGGAGCACAGATACGCAGTATTTT. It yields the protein CASRTGSTDTQYF.

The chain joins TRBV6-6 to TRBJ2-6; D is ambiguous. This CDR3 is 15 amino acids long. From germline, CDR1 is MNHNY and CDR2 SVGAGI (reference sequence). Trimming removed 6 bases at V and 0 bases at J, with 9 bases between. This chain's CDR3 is CASRRQNSGANVLTF. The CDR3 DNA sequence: TGTGCCAGCAGGCGACAAAACTCTGGGGCCAACGTCCTGACTTTC.

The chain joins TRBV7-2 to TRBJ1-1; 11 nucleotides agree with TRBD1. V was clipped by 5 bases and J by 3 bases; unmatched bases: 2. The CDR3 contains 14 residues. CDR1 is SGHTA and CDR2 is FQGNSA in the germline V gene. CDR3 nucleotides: TGTGCCAGCAGCGGACAGGGGGCGGACACTGAAGCTTTCTTT. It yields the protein CASSGQGADTEAFF.

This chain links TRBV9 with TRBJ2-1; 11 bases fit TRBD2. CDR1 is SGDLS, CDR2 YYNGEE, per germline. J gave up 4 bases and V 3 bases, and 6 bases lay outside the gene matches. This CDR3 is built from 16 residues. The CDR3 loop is CASSGETSGDYNEQFF. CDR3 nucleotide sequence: TGTGCCAGCAGCGGGGAGACTAGCGGGGATTACAATGAGCAGTTCTTC.

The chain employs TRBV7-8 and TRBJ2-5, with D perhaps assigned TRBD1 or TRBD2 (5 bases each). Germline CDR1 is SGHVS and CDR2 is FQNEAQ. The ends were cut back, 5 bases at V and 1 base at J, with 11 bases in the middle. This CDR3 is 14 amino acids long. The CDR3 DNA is TGTGCCAGCAGCCCACACGGGGCCCAAGAGACCCAGTACTTC. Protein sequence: CASSPHGAQETQYF.

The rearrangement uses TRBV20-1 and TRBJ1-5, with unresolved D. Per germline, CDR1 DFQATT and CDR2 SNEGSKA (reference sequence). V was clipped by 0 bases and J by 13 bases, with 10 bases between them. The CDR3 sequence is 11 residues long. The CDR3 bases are TGCAGTGCTAGAGATCGCGGGTTACAGCATTTT. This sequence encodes CSARDRGLQHF.

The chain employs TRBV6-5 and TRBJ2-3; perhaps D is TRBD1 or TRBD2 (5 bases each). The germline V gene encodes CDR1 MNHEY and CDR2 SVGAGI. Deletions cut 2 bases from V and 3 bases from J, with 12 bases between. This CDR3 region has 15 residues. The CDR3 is CASSYGGYPTDTQYF. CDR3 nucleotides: TGTGCCAGCAGTTACGGGGGATACCCAACAGATACGCAGTATTTT.

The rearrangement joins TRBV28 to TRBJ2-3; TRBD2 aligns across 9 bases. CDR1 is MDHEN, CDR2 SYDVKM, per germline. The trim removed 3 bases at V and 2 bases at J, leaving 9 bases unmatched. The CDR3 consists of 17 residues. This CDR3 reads CASSFQPGTSSTDTQYF. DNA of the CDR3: TGTGCCAGCAGTTTTCAACCCGGGACTAGCTCCACAGATACGCAGTATTTT.

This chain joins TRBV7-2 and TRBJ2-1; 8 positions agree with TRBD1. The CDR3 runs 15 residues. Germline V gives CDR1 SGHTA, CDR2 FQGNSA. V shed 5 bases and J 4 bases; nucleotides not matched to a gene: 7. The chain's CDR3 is CASSPGQGGYNEQFF. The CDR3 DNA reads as TGTGCCAGCAGCCCCGGACAGGGAGGATACAATGAGCAGTTCTTC.

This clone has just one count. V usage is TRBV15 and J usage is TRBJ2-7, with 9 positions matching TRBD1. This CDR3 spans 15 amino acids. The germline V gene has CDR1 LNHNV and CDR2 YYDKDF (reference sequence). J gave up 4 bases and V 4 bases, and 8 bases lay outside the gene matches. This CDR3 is CATSTTGTGLYEQYF. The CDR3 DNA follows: TGTGCCACCAGCACCACCGGGACAGGGCTGTACGAGCAGTACTTC.

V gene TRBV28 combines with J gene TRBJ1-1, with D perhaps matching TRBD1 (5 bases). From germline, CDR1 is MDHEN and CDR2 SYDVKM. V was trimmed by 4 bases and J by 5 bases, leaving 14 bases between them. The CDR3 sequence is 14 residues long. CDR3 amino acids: CASSSGGSRTEAFF. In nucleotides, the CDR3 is TGTGCCAGCAGTTCCGGGGGATCTAGAACTGAAGCTTTCTTT.

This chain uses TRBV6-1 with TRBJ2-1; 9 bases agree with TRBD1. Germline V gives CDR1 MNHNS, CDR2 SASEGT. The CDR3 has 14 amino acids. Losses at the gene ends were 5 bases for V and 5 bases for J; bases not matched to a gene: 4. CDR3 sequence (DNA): TGTGCCAGCAGTAGAAGGACAGGGGACAATGAGCAGTTCTTC. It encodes CASSRRTGDNEQFF.

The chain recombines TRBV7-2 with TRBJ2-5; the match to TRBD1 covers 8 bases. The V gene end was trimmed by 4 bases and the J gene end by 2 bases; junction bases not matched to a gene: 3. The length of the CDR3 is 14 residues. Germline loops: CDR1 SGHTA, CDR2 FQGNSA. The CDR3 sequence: CASSSQGGQETQYF. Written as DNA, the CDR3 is TGTGCCAGCAGCTCACAGGGGGGTCAAGAGACCCAGTACTTC.

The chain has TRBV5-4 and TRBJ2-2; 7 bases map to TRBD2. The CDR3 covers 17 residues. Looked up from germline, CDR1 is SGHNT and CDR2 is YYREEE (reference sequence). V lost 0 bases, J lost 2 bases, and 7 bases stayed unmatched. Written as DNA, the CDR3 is TGTGCCAGCAGCTTGGTCTTTTCTAGCGGAAACACCGGGGAGCTGTTTTTT. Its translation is CASSLVFSSGNTGELFF.

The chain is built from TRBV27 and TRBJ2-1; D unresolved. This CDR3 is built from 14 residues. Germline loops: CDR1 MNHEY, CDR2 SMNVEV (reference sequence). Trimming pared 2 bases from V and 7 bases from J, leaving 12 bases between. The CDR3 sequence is CASSLPQRRNEQFF. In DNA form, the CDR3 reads TGTGCCAGCAGTTTACCTCAACGGCGTAATGAGCAGTTCTTC.

The chain's CDR3 is CASSPRGGGSSYNEQFF. Here the CDR3 DNA reads TGTGCCAGCAGCCCCCGGGGAGGGGGGAGCTCCTACAATGAGCAGTTCTTC. The chain links TRBV7-7 to TRBJ2-1, with a tentative D call TRBD2 (7 bases). Germline CDR1 SSHAT, CDR2 FNYEAQ (reference sequence). V was shortened by 5 bases and J by 0 bases, with 17 bases between the two germline ends. This CDR3 comprises 17 residues.

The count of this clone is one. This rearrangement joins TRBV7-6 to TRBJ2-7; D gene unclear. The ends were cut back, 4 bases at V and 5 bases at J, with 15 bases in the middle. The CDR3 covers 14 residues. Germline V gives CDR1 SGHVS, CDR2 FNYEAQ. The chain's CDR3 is CASSSITGIHEQYF. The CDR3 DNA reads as TGTGCCAGCAGCTCAATTACCGGAATCCACGAGCAGTACTTC.

This CDR3 is CASSRDRRETQYF. The CDR3 DNA follows: TGTGCCAGCAGCCGGGACAGGCGAGAGACCCAGTACTTC. This chain uses TRBV5-6 with TRBJ2-5; 8 bases map to TRBD1. Germline values: CDR1 SGHDT, CDR2 YYEEEE. CDR3 length: 13 residues. Germline trimming cut 4 bases from V and 4 bases from J; bases unmatched to any gene: 3.